Below, 7 T cell receptor beta chains from the same sample are listed, as sequenced in a study of CD8+CD57+ T cells in acquired aplastic anemia. Flow cytometry had shown expanded CD8+CD57+ cells in the patients chosen for sequencing. Genomic DNA served as template for TCR beta VDJ and CDR3 profiling. TCRdb called the reads again in MiXCR, with one record for every CDR3 protein. The sample holds some 98,000 distinct CDR3 sequences, 55% to 70% seen once. Sequenced input: sorted CD4+, CD8+, or CD8+CD57+ T cells (not recorded which) from PBMCs. These receptors all stem from a human donor with aplastic anemia.

A single count supports this clonotype. The J gene is TRBJ2-6, the V gene TRBV20-1; D remains unclear. Trimming pared 5 bases from V and 2 bases from J, leaving 10 bases between. In germline, CDR1 is DFQATT, CDR2 SNEGSKA (reference sequence). CDR3 length: 14 residues. The CDR3 bases are TGCAGTGCTCGCCGATCAGCTGGGGCCAACGTCCTGACTTTC. It encodes CSARRSAGANVLTF.

The chain couples TRBV10-3 to TRBJ1-6; 9 bases map to TRBD1. The CDR3 contains 14 residues. Germline CDR1 ENHRY, CDR2 SYGVKD. The J segment lost 6 bases and the V segment lost 7 bases, leaving 4 bases of the junction unmatched. The CDR3 DNA follows: TGTGCCATCACCCCGGGACAGGGTAATTCACCCCTCCACTTT. Encoded protein: CAITPGQGNSPLHF.

The rearrangement joins TRBV9 to TRBJ1-1; D is ambiguous. Germline V gene sequence: CDR1 SGDLS, CDR2 YYNGEE. Trimming left V 4 bases short and J 5 bases short, with 15 bases between. The CDR3 contains 14 residues. Here the CDR3 reads CASSPHGRDTEAFF. The CDR3 DNA follows: TGTGCCAGCAGCCCACACGGTAGAGATACTGAAGCTTTCTTT.

The chain recombines TRBV19 with TRBJ1-4; D gene unclear. Between the trimmed V and J ends, which lost 6 bases and 7 bases, there was a span of 12 bases. The CDR3 has 13 residues. The V gene's germline CDR1 is LNHDA and CDR2 SQIVND (reference sequence). CDR3 in DNA: TGTGCCAGTAGGAAACCGGACCTTGAAAAACTGTTTTTT. Protein product: CASRKPDLEKLFF.

This clonotype has a count of ten or more. Possible read error: a much larger clone is one base away. Here the CDR3 reads CAISESTGTGSTIYF. The CDR3 nucleotides are TGTGCCATCAGTGAGTCGACAGGGACTGGAAGCACCATATATTTT. The chain is built from TRBV10-3 and TRBJ1-3; 7 bases line up with TRBD1. CDR1 and CDR2 from the germline V gene are ENHRY and SYGVKD. The CDR3 spans 15 residues.

This clonotype has more than one count but fewer than ten. The V gene is TRBV7-9, the J gene TRBJ2-5; D is uncertain. The CDR3 is 11 residues long. Looked up from germline, CDR1 is SEHNR and CDR2 is FQNEAQ (reference sequence). Trimming left V 1 base short and J 7 bases short, with 4 bases between. The CDR3 nucleotides read TGTGCCAGCAGCTTAGGAGGGACCCAGTACTTC. This encodes CASSLGGTQYF.

Regarding this clonotype: Compared with germline, one end of the junction differs, possibly owing to a read error. The chain recombines TRBV10-3 with TRBJ2-3, with D perhaps TRBD2 (6 bases). The CDR3 runs 15 residues. Germline CDR1 reads ENHRY; CDR2 reads SYGVKD. CDR3 loop: CASSGPGESTDTQYF. The CDR3 bases are TGTGCCAGCAGTGGGCCGGGAGAAAGCACAGATACGCAGTATTTT.